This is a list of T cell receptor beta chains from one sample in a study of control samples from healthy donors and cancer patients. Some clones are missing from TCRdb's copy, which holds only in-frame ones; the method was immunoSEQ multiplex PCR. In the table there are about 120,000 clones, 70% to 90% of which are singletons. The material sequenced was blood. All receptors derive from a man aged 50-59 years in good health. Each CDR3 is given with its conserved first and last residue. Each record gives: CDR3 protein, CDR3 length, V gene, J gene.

CDR3: CASSFSRSNQPQHF; length: 14; V: TRBV27; J: TRBJ1-5
CDR3: CASTPTGGVIGNTIYF; length: 16; V: TRBV19; J: TRBJ1-3
CDR3: CASSEGRATGELFF; length: 14; V: TRBV2; J: TRBJ2-2
CDR3: CASTNSRGRLGYTF; length: 14; V: TRBV6-5; J: TRBJ1-2
CDR3: CASSYSANYGYTF; length: 13; V: TRBV6-2/TRBV6-3; J: TRBJ1-2
CDR3: CASSLSRQLVGGYTF; length: 15; V: TRBV7-8; J: TRBJ1-2
CDR3: CASSLDRSTDTQYF; length: 14; V: TRBV5-1; J: TRBJ2-3
CDR3: CSVEDPGTSGGALRAYNEQFF; length: 21; V: TRBV29-1; J: TRBJ2-1
CDR3: CASSDRTGGIEKLFF; length: 15; V: TRBV5-1; J: TRBJ1-4
CDR3: CASSLRLAGGRDEQFF; length: 16; V: TRBV5-1; J: TRBJ2-1
CDR3: CASSLSHPGLGAGNTIYF; length: 18; V: TRBV5-4; J: TRBJ1-3
CDR3: CASSPGLAGKQYF; length: 13; V: TRBV3-1/TRBV3-2; J: TRBJ2-7
CDR3: CASSLAGSNTEAFF; length: 14; V: TRBV27; J: TRBJ1-1
CDR3: CASSLWDRAYGYTF; length: 14; V: TRBV7-6; J: TRBJ1-2
CDR3: CASSLGGNNQPQHF; length: 14; V: TRBV7-2; J: TRBJ1-5
CDR3: CASSLVVPDRFATNEKLFF; length: 19; V: TRBV11-2; J: TRBJ1-4
CDR3: CASSYSGGENSYGYTF; length: 16; V: TRBV5-1; J: TRBJ1-2
CDR3: CASSNRQSGANVLTF; length: 15; V: TRBV7-8; J: TRBJ2-6
CDR3: CASTLRQAGNTIYF; length: 14; V: TRBV19; J: TRBJ1-3
CDR3: CASSHWTAGAEQYF; length: 14; V: TRBV3-1/TRBV3-2; J: TRBJ2-7
CDR3: CARSFRGNQPQHF; length: 13; V: TRBV5-3; J: TRBJ1-5
CDR3: CASSPTPGARSYNSPLHF; length: 18; V: TRBV6-6; J: TRBJ1-6
CDR3: CASSEQGDIAKNIQYF; length: 16; V: TRBV7-8; J: TRBJ2-4
CDR3: CASSLDGYTIYF; length: 12; V: TRBV11-2; J: TRBJ1-3
CDR3: CAWSVTGGPGNEQFF; length: 15; V: TRBV30; J: TRBJ2-1
CDR3: CASSFTGIDEQFF; length: 13; V: TRBV19; J: TRBJ2-1
CDR3: CATLPRGRAFNSPLHF; length: 16; V: TRBV19; J: TRBJ1-6
CDR3: CASRPRQGLSSGNTIYF; length: 17; V: TRBV2; J: TRBJ1-3
CDR3: CASSWTSGGVNNEQFF; length: 16; V: TRBV5-6; J: TRBJ2-1
CDR3: CASSIVWSAGATEAFF; length: 16; V: TRBV19; J: TRBJ1-1
CDR3: CASSSGEVTEAFF; length: 13; V: TRBV7-9; J: TRBJ1-1
CDR3: CASSSLAADTQYF; length: 13; V: TRBV7-2; J: TRBJ2-3
CDR3: CASSREWGSHQPQHF; length: 15; V: TRBV2; J: TRBJ1-5
CDR3: CASSPKGRGEQFF; length: 13; V: TRBV7-2; J: TRBJ2-1
CDR3: CASSVEDREGNSPLHF; length: 16; V: TRBV9; J: TRBJ1-6
CDR3: CASSRDSSYGYTF; length: 13; V: TRBV6-5; J: TRBJ1-2
CDR3: CATSDSQDLGNTIYF; length: 15; V: TRBV24-1; J: TRBJ1-3
CDR3: CASSARQGRGANVLTF; length: 16; V: TRBV9; J: TRBJ2-6
CDR3: CASSEGRTRGETQYF; length: 15; V: TRBV2; J: TRBJ2-5
CDR3: CASSLIGHGTDTQYF; length: 15; V: TRBV11-2; J: TRBJ2-3
CDR3: CAWSLRGYGYTF; length: 12; V: TRBV30; J: TRBJ1-2
CDR3: CASSLASTDTQYF; length: 13; V: TRBV5-5; J: TRBJ2-3
CDR3: CASSLHRETEAFF; length: 13; V: TRBV19; J: TRBJ1-1
CDR3: CASSQGAVLAKNIQYF; length: 16; V: TRBV14; J: TRBJ2-4
CDR3: CASSGTRNYGYTF; length: 13; V: TRBV12-3/TRBV12-4; J: TRBJ1-2
CDR3: CSVAGMSAGELFF; length: 13; V: TRBV29-1; J: TRBJ2-2